This TCR beta chain derives from a study of T cell responses to AZD1222 COVID-19 vaccine. Trimming removed 2 bases from V and 4 bases from J; junction bases left unmatched: 4. Germline loops: CDR1 SGDLS, CDR2 YYNGEE. CDR3 size: 14 residues. The table came from immunoSEQ multiplex PCR; TCRdb's copy has only in-frame clones and leaves some out. The sample shows about 130,000 clones, just over 90% of them seen only once. Regarding the study as a whole: When two AZD1222 doses had been given, Spike-specific TCR breadth and depth rose. The study identified only six AZD1222 recipients as seropositive at baseline. Repertoire samples came only from after the peak T cell response.

Only one count was recorded for this clone. The antigen is not known. The clonotype originates from an adult in good health. The V gene is TRBV9, the J gene TRBJ2-7; 9 bases map to TRBD1. The sample was peripheral blood, taken on day 0 of AZD1222 vaccination. The CDR3 DNA reads TGTGCCAGCAGCGTCAATGGACAGGGGTACGAGCAGTACTTC. Amino acids: CASSVNGQGYEQYF.